Below, one T cell receptor (beta chain) is given with its context. Its antigen is undetermined. TCRdb's table, derived via immunoSEQ multiplex PCR, lists solely in-frame clones and lacks some. The sample consists of around 15,000 clones, 75% to 90% of them appearing once. V shed 5 bases and J shed 2 bases, with 20 bases lying between them. Germline V CDR1 and CDR2: LNHDA, SQIVND (reference sequence). The CDR3 has 17 amino acids. This entry comes from a study of graft-versus-host responses after intestinal transplantation. Study details: Recipients were given multivisceral, liver-intestinal, or isolated intestinal transplants.

Intraepithelial and lamina propria lymphocytes were freed from processed graft tissue. Findings and caveats of the study: Investigators detected GvH clones in recipient marrow, with some emerging earlier in ileum or blood. Across patients carrying graft-donor T cell macrochimerism, allografts held high graft-versus-host to host-versus-graft clonal ratios.

Sample: ileum tissue, taken around 96 days after intestinal transplant. J is TRBJ2-3 and V is TRBV19; TRBD2 is a possible D gene (6 bases). This clonotype was sampled from a human patient who received an intestinal transplant, so some T cells may come from the graft donor. Written as DNA, the CDR3 is TGTGCCAGTAGTCCCCAGAGGGACTCCCTCAACACAGATACGCAGTATTTT. It codes for CASSPQRDSLNTDTQYF. The full variable domain, in which reference TRBV19 and TRBJ2-3 provide the parts outside the CDR3, is DGGITQSPKYLFRKEGQNVTLSCEQNLNHDAMYWYRQDPGQGLRLIYYSQIVNDFQKGDIAEGYSVSREKKESFPLTVTSAQKNPTAFYLCASSPQRDSLNTDTQYFGPGTRLTVL.